This T cell receptor beta chain is from a study of cytomegalovirus exposure and HLA in healthy donors. Study-wide points: In an earlier analysis, in approximately 630 donors, most V segments appeared productive either ~90% or ~30% of the time. Analyzed later, most CMV-associated TCR beta chains appeared HLA-restricted.

13 Jbeta primers and 60 Vbeta primers were used for the PCR. Libraries were prepared by immunoSEQ multiplex PCR; TCRdb keeps only in-frame clonotypes and omits some of them. The sample records roughly 180,000 clones, approximately 84% being singletons. Looked up from germline, CDR1 is SEHNR and CDR2 is FQNEAQ (reference sequence). The CDR3 extends over 19 amino acids. Losses at the gene ends were 1 base for V and 7 bases for J; bases not matched to a gene: 19. Points on this clone: Its target is not known.

The sample comprised PBMCs. The gene calls are TRBV7-9 and TRBJ2-1; 7 nucleotides align to TRBD2. This sequence was found in a woman aged 45 to 65 in good health and CMV-seropositive. As DNA, the CDR3 is TGTGCCAGCAGCTTAGAATCATGGCGGGGGTCCCTCGAAGGTAATGAGCAGTTCTTC. Translating gives CASSLESWRGSLEGNEQFF.